The TCR beta chain under discussion was sequenced for a study of CD8 T cells in Susac syndrome. Trimming removed 5 bases from V and 5 bases from J, with 10 bases in between. The CDR3 has 12 amino acids. The germline CDR1 and CDR2 sequences are DFQATT and SNEGSKA (reference sequence). In its sample, this clonotype was seen once. RNA in amounts of roughly 0.5 to 1 ug was reverse transcribed with random hexamers. MiXCR was run by TCRdb on the immunoSEQ multiplex PCR reads, yielding one entry per CDR3 protein. The sample records 150,000 or so distinct CDR3 sequences, around 94% being singletons. The sample consisted of CD4+ T cells from PBMCs. V usage is TRBV20-1 and J usage is TRBJ2-1; a possible D gene is TRBD1 (5 bases). This receptor was taken from a human donor in good health. The CDR3 reads CSAVRRDNEQFF. CDR3 DNA sequence: TGCAGTGCTGTGCGCAGGGACAATGAGCAGTTCTTC.